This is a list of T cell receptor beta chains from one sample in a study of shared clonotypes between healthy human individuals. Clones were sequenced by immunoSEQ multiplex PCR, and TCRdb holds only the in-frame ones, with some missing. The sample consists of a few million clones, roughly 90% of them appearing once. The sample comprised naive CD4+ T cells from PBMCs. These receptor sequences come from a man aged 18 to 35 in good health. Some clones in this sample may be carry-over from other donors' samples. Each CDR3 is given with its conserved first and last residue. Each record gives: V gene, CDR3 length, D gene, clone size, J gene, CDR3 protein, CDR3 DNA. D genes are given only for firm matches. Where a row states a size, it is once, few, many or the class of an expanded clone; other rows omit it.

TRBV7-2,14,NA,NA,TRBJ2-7,CASSTGPAPLEQYF,TGTGCCAGCAGCACGGGTCCTGCCCCTCTCGAGCAGTACTTC
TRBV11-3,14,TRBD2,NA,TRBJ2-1,CASSGGGRAGEQFF,TGTGCCAGCAGTGGCGGCGGGAGGGCCGGGGAGCAGTTCTTC
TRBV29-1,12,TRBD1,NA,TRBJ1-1,CGAGDRGLEAFF,TGCGGCGCCGGGGACAGGGGTTTAGAAGCTTTCTTT
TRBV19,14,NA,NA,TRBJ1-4,CASRGLTESEKLFF,TGTGCCAGTAGGGGTCTGACGGAGTCAGAAAAACTGTTTTTT
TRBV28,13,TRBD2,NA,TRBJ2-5,CASSPLRGETQYF,TGTGCCAGCAGTCCTTTGCGGGGGGAGACCCAGTACTTC
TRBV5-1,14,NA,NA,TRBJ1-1,CASSLVGDRTEAFF,TGCGCCAGCAGCTTGGTAGGGGATCGAACTGAAGCTTTCTTT
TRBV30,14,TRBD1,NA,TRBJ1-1,CAWTFDRVNTEAFF,TGTGCCTGGACCTTCGACAGGGTGAACACTGAAGCTTTCTTT
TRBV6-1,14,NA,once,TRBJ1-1,CASSVKGGETEAFF,TGTGCCAGCAGTGTAAAGGGAGGGGAGACTGAAGCTTTCTTT
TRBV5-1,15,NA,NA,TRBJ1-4,CASSLAVYSNKKLFF,TGCGCCAGCAGCTTGGCGGTTTACAGTAATAAAAAACTGTTTTTT
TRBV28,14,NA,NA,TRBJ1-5,CASSPWVVNQPQHF,TGTGCCAGCAGTCCCTGGGTGGTTAATCAGCCCCAGCATTTT
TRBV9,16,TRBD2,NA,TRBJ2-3,CASSVRAGGRGDTQYF,TGTGCCAGCAGCGTACGAGCGGGAGGCCGGGGAGATACGCAGTATTTT
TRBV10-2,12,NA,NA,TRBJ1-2,CASRLPVGGYTF,TGCGCCAGCAGACTTCCAGTGGGTGGCTACACCTTC
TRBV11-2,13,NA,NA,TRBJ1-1,CASSFYLNTEAFF,TGTGCCAGCAGCTTCTACCTGAACACTGAAGCTTTCTTT
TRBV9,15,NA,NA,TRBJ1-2,CASSVAFGQNYGYTF,TGTGCCAGCAGCGTAGCCTTCGGACAGAACTATGGCTACACCTTC
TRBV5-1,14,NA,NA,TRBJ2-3,CASSLSPGTDTQYF,TGCGCCAGCAGCTTATCACCCGGCACAGATACGCAGTATTTT
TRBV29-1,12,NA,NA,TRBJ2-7,CSVVAPNYEQYF,TGCAGCGTTGTTGCCCCTAACTACGAGCAGTACTTC
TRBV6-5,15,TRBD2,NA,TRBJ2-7,CASSYGSGSSYEQYF,TGTGCCAGCAGTTACGGTAGCGGGAGCTCCTACGAGCAGTACTTC
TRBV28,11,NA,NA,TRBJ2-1,CASSFGGSGFF,TGTGCCAGCAGCTTCGGGGGCAGCGGGTTCTTC
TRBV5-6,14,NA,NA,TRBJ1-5,CASSLGLSNQPQHF,TGTGCCAGCAGCTTGGGGCTTAGCAATCAGCCCCAGCATTTT
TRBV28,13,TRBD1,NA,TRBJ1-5,CASRGQRNQPQHF,TGTGCCAGCCGGGGACAGCGCAATCAGCCCCAGCATTTT
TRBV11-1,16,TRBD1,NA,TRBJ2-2,CASSLVPGQGAGELFF,TGTGCCAGCAGCTTAGTTCCGGGACAGGGAGCCGGGGAGCTGTTTTTT
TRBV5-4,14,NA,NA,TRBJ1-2,CASILQGSSYGYTF,TGTGCCAGCATCCTTCAGGGGTCCTCCTATGGCTACACCTTC
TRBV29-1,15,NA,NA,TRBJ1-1,CSVGRGDSMNTEAFF,TGCAGCGTGGGAAGGGGGGACTCCATGAACACTGAAGCTTTCTTT
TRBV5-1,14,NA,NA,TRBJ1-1,CASSLDSGNTEAFF,TGCGCCAGCAGCTTGGACTCGGGGAACACTGAAGCTTTCTTT
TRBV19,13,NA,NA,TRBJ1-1,CASGGRKNTEAFF,TGTGCCAGCGGGGGACGGAAGAACACTGAAGCTTTCTTT
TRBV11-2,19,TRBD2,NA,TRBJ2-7,CASSLASRRTSGFGYEQYF,TGTGCCAGCAGCTTAGCCAGCAGGAGGACTAGCGGGTTTGGTTACGAGCAGTACTTC
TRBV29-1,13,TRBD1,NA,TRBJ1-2,CSVGQGVNYGYTF,TGCAGCGTCGGACAGGGGGTGAACTATGGCTACACCTTC
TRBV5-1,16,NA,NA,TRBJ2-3,CASATGTLDGSDTQYF,TGCGCCAGCGCTACGGGGACTCTGGACGGTTCAGATACGCAGTATTTT
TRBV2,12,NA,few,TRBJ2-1,CASRNTGIRQFF,TGTGCCAGCAGAAACACAGGGATTCGGCAGTTCTTC
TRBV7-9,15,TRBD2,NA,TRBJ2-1,CASSLGGRDRNEQFF,TGTGCCAGCAGCTTAGGCGGGAGAGACCGAAATGAGCAGTTCTTC
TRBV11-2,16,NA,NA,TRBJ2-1,CASSPRQGTIPAEQFF,TGTGCCAGCAGCCCCCGGCAGGGCACCATCCCTGCTGAGCAGTTCTTC
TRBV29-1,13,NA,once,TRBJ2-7,CSVEKPATYEQYF,TGCAGCGTTGAGAAGCCGGCGACCTACGAGCAGTACTTC
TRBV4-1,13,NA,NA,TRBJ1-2,CASSQESGYGYTF,TGCGCCAGCAGCCAAGAGAGTGGCTATGGCTACACCTTC
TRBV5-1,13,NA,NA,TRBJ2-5,CASSLAGGETQYF,TGCGCCAGCAGCTTGGCTGGGGGGGAGACCCAGTACTTC
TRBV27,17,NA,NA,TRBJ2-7,CASSSLAGPKDRYEQYF,TGTGCCAGCAGTTCCCTAGCAGGTCCGAAGGACCGATACGAGCAGTACTTC
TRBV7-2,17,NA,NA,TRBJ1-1,CASSPRAGSLMNTEAFF,TGTGCCAGCAGCCCCCGGGCAGGGAGTCTCATGAACACTGAAGCTTTCTTT
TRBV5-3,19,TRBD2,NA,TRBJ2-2,CARSSEGTSGFMNTGELFF,TGTGCCAGAAGCTCGGAGGGGACTAGCGGGTTTATGAACACCGGGGAGCTGTTTTTT
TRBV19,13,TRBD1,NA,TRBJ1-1,CASSRQGFSEAFF,TGTGCCAGTAGTAGACAGGGGTTCTCTGAAGCTTTCTTT
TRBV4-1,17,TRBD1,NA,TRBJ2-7,CASSQHKTGTGSYEQYF,TGCGCCAGCAGCCAACATAAAACCGGGACAGGGTCCTACGAGCAGTACTTC
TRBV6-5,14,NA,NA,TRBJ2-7,CASSLDRAPYEQYF,TGTGCCAGCAGTCTCGACAGAGCCCCCTACGAGCAGTACTTC
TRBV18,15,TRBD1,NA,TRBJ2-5,CASSPGTGTQETQYF,TGTGCCAGCTCGCCCGGGACAGGGACACAAGAGACCCAGTACTTC
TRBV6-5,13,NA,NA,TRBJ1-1,CASSYSEELEAFF,TGTGCCAGCAGTTACTCGGAGGAGCTCGAAGCTTTCTTT
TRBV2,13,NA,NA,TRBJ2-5,CASSDLPQGTQYF,TGTGCCAGCAGTGATCTCCCGCAAGGGACCCAGTACTTC
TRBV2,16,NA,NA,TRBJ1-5,CASSEALRGSYQPQHF,TGTGCCAGCAGTGAAGCGCTTCGAGGTTCCTATCAGCCCCAGCATTTT
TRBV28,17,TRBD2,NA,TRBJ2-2,CASSSHSGRGDTGELFF,TGTGCCAGCAGTTCTCATAGCGGGAGAGGCGACACCGGGGAGCTGTTTTTT
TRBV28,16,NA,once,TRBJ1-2,CASSLLGLSFGDGYTF,TGTGCCAGCAGTTTACTTGGGCTCTCCTTCGGTGACGGCTACACCTTC
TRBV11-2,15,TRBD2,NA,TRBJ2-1,CASSLGLASYNEQFF,TGTGCCAGCAGCTTAGGACTAGCCTCCTACAATGAGCAGTTCTTC
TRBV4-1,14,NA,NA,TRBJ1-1,CASSEGRGVTEAFF,TGCGCCAGCAGCGAAGGCCGGGGCGTCACTGAAGCTTTCTTT